This TCR beta chain was obtained from a study of shared clonotypes between healthy human individuals. Study at large: Each donor's CD8 memory used one plate, CD8 naive two, each CD4 subset three.

Naivety among CD8 cells was defined by CD45RO negativity and positive CCR7 selection, thereby excluding terminally differentiated effector memory CD45RA+ cells. Comments on this clone: The antigen is unknown.

The CDR3 covers 15 residues. Unmatched junction bases numbered 9, after V lost 4 bases and J lost 5 bases. Germline V gene data show CDR1 as LGHNA and CDR2 as YSLEER. TCRdb's copy holds only in-frame clones and misses some; the assay was immunoSEQ multiplex PCR. The sample lists some 800,000 clones, roughly 92% seen once, with around 24% in the top ten. Notes on the study in general: Naive subsets, compared against memory subsets, generally had larger estimated richness values.

The receptor comes from a man aged 25 to 40 in good health. V and J are TRBV4-3 and TRBJ2-7; 9 nucleotides agree with TRBD2. Sample: naive CD8+ T cells sorted from blood. CDR3 DNA sequence: TGCGCCAGCAGCCCCAAAGCGGGAGGAGGCGACGAGCAGTACTTC. Its protein is CASSPKAGGGDEQYF.